The 23 T cell receptor beta chains in this list originate from one sample, sequenced in a study of CD8 T cells in ankylosing spondylitis. MiXCR, run by TCRdb on the 5' RACE reads, gives a single entry per CDR3 protein. The sample records 450,000 to 550,000 distinct CDR3 sequences, approximately 5% being singletons. Overall study results and limits: Ankylosing spondylitis blood appeared to be characterized by a TCR beta motif of eight or nine highly homologous variants.

No cognate antigen is known for these TCRs. The specimen was blood, either unsorted or a sorted T cell fraction (not recorded which). Receptors were obtained from a male donor with ankylosing spondylitis.

This clonotype has at least ten counts. The rearrangement links TRBV5-1 to TRBJ1-4; a weak D match, TRBD1 (5 bases). This CDR3 has 15 amino acids. Per the germline V gene, CDR1 is SGHRS and CDR2 is YFSETQ. Between the trimmed V and J ends, which lost 2 bases and 0 bases, there was a span of 8 bases. As DNA, the CDR3 is TGCGCCAGCAGCTTTCTACAGGCAACTAATGAAAAACTGTTTTTT. Translation gives CASSFLQATNEKLFF.

DNA of the CDR3: TGCGCCAGCCACCGGGACAGGGGTGCCGAGACCCAGTACTTC. This codes for CASHRDRGAETQYF. This chain connects TRBV5-1 to TRBJ2-5; 10 bases match TRBD1. This CDR3 has 14 amino acids. After removal of 7 bases from V and 5 bases from J, the junction contained 8 bases not matched to a gene. Germline-derived CDR1 and CDR2 are SGHRS and YFSETQ.

This clonotype was detected ten times or more. This chain connects TRBV29-1 to TRBJ1-5; D might be TRBD1 (5 bases). Germline CDR1 and CDR2: SQVTM and ANQGSEA. V was cut by 7 bases and J by 3 bases, with 10 bases left in between. The CDR3 runs to 12 residues. CDR3 nucleotide sequence: TGCAGCGCAGGACACCCCAATCAGCCCCAGCATTTT. This sequence encodes CSAGHPNQPQHF.

Ten or more counts support this clonotype. The V gene is TRBV7-2, the J gene TRBJ1-5; no firm D call. CDR1 and CDR2 (germline): SGHTA, FQGNSA. The CDR3 contains 16 residues. Trimming shortened V by 2 bases and J by 4 bases, and 15 bases separated the two germline ends. The CDR3 DNA is TGTGCCAGCAGCTTATTCTTGCTTGATGAGAATCAGCCCCAGCATTTT. Encoded protein: CASSLFLLDENQPQHF.

This clonotype was counted at least ten times. The chain has TRBV7-2 and TRBJ2-3, with D perhaps TRBD2 (6 bases). V shed 1 base and J shed 1 base, with 12 bases lying between them. CDR3 length equals 16 residues. In germline, CDR1 is SGHTA, CDR2 FQGNSA. DNA of the CDR3: TGTGCCAGCAGCTTAGGTGCGGGGCGGGGCACAGATACGCAGTATTTT. Its protein product is CASSLGAGRGTDTQYF. Together with reference TRBV7-2 and TRBJ2-3, the CDR3 gives the full variable domain: GAGVSQSPSNKVTEKGKDVELRCDPISGHTALYWYRQSLGQGLEFLIYFQGNSAPDKSGLPSDRFSAERTGGSVSTLTIQRTQQEDSAVYLCASSLGAGRGTDTQYFGPGTRLTVL.

There are many counts of this clonotype. The chain is built from TRBV29-1 and TRBJ2-3, with 7 nucleotides matching TRBD2. V gave up 4 bases and J gave up 3 bases; unmatched junction bases: 7. CDR1 is SQVTM, CDR2 ANQGSEA, per germline. The CDR3 loop spans 14 amino acids. The CDR3 protein is CSVGPTSATDTQYF. Here the CDR3 DNA reads TGCAGCGTTGGACCCACTAGCGCAACAGATACGCAGTATTTT.

This clonotype was observed at least ten times. The chain has TRBV7-2 and TRBJ2-2, with 8 bases lining up with TRBD2. Germline-derived CDR1 and CDR2 are SGHTA and FQGNSA. This CDR3 is 13 amino acids long. V shed 7 bases and J 8 bases; nucleotides not matched to a gene: 6. In DNA, the CDR3 is TGTGCCAGCACCAGCGGGAGTCCAGGGGAGCTGTTTTTT. Translating it yields CASTSGSPGELFF.

This clonotype was counted many times. V and J are TRBV4-3 and TRBJ2-3, with 12 bases that match TRBD1. Losses at the gene ends were 4 bases for V and 4 bases for J; bases not matched to a gene: 9. The CDR3 extends over 17 amino acids. Germline V gives CDR1 LGHNA, CDR2 YSLEER. In DNA, the CDR3 is TGCGCCAGCAGCCCTCCGTCTCGGGACAGGGGGCCAGATACGCAGTATTTT. Translated, it gives CASSPPSRDRGPDTQYF.

Ten or more counts support this clonotype. The chain joins TRBV20-1 to TRBJ2-2, with D maybe TRBD1 (5 bases). From germline, CDR1 is DFQATT and CDR2 SNEGSKA (reference sequence). V lost 5 bases, J lost 0 bases, and 10 bases lay in between. CDR3 length equals 14 residues. In DNA, the CDR3 is TGCAGTGCTTACCCGACAGCGAACACCGGGGAGCTGTTTTTT. It specifies CSAYPTANTGELFF.

This clonotype was observed many times. The chain joins TRBV11-2 to TRBJ2-4, with a weak D call TRBD1 (5 bases). CDR1 and CDR2 from the germline V gene are SGHAT and FQNNGV. Trimming shortened V by 5 bases and J by 0 bases, and 11 bases separated the two germline ends. The length of the CDR3 is 15 residues. The CDR3 is CASSRTRLAKNIQYF. The CDR3 nucleotides read TGTGCCAGCAGCAGGACACGGCTAGCCAAAAACATTCAGTACTTC.

The V call is TRBV2, the J call TRBJ2-7, with D possibly matching TRBD1 (5 bases). The CDR3 is 18 residues long. The ends were cut back, 3 bases at V and 0 bases at J, with 21 bases in the middle. CDR1 and CDR2 from the germline V gene are SNHLY and FYNNEI. CDR3 loop: CASSDQGLLPPYSYEQYF. The CDR3 DNA sequence: TGTGCCAGCAGTGATCAGGGTTTGCTCCCCCCCTACTCCTACGAGCAGTACTTC.

This clonotype was counted only a few times. The V and J genes are TRBV7-9 and TRBJ1-1; D unresolved. The CDR3 extends over 12 amino acids. V was trimmed by 2 bases and J by 7 bases, leaving 8 bases between them. Per germline, CDR1 SEHNR and CDR2 FQNEAQ (reference sequence). The CDR3 spells CASSLIGSEAFF. The DNA for the CDR3 is TGTGCCAGCAGCTTAATTGGGAGTGAAGCTTTCTTT.

This clonotype was recorded many times. The chain links TRBV4-2 to TRBJ2-1; TRBD1 matches 8 bases. V shed 0 bases, J shed 7 bases, and the junction held 5 bases outside the gene matches. This CDR3 is built from 15 residues. Germline assignment: CDR1 LGHNA and CDR2 YNFKEQ. The DNA of the CDR3 is TGTGCCAGCAGCCAAGATAACAGGGGGGTAAATGAGCAGTTCTTC. Encoded protein: CASSQDNRGVNEQFF.

This clonotype has ten or more counts. This sequence joins TRBV10-3 and TRBJ2-7; TRBD2 matches 7 bases. V lost 10 bases to trimming and J lost 5 bases; unmatched junction nucleotides: 11. The CDR3 has 13 amino acids. Germline values: CDR1 ENHRY, CDR2 SYGVKD. CDR3 sequence (DNA): TGTGCCAGCGAGTCCTCCGGGAGGAACGAGCAGTACTTC. Translating it yields CASESSGRNEQYF.

The sample holds many counts of this clonotype. The CDR3 nucleotides read TGTGCCAGCAGTAGACAGGTGAACACTGAAGCTTTCTTT. Amino acid sequence: CASSRQVNTEAFF. The gene calls are TRBV12-3 or TRBV12-4 and TRBJ1-1, with D possibly being TRBD1 (6 bases). The CDR3 totals 13 residues. V lost 5 bases, J lost 0 bases, and 7 bases lay in between.

This clonotype showed up many times. V gene TRBV29-1 combines with J gene TRBJ2-7; D is possibly TRBD2 (5 bases). The ends were cut back, 6 bases at V and 5 bases at J, with 8 bases in the middle. The CDR3 runs 10 residues. From germline, CDR1 is SQVTM and CDR2 ANQGSEA. CDR3 sequence: CSVEVDEQYF. As DNA, the CDR3 is TGCAGCGTGGAGGTGGACGAGCAGTACTTC.

This clonotype was seen more than once but under ten times. The V gene is TRBV7-2, the J gene TRBJ1-5, with 7 bases that match TRBD1. With 11 bases clipped from V and 3 bases from J, the junction kept 7 bases outside the gene matches. Germline assignment: CDR1 SGHTA and CDR2 FQGNSA. The CDR3 length is 13 residues. The CDR3 protein is CASAGTVNQPQHF. The DNA of the CDR3 is TGTGCCTCCGCCGGGACAGTCAATCAGCCCCAGCATTTT.

There are many counts of this clonotype. The chain uses TRBV4-2 and TRBJ2-1, with D hard to call. Trimming stripped 1 base from V and 8 bases from J, with 9 bases between. Germline V CDR1 and CDR2: LGHNA, YNFKEQ. CDR3 size: 13 residues. As DNA, the CDR3 is TGTGCCAGCAGCCAAGGAAACATGGATGAGCAGTTCTTC. The encoded protein is CASSQGNMDEQFF.

This clonotype occurred a few times. The chain couples TRBV6-1 to TRBJ2-1; TRBD2 matches 13 bases. The CDR3 spans 15 residues. CDR1 MNHNS and CDR2 SASEGT come from the germline V gene. V trimming: 7 bases; J trimming: 5 bases; junction bases outside the gene matches: 5. CDR3: CASTGLAGAHNEQFF. Written as DNA, the CDR3 is TGTGCCAGCACCGGACTAGCGGGGGCGCACAATGAGCAGTTCTTC.

In this sample, this clonotype turned up many times. The CDR3 loop is CSAAWDSNSPLHF. The CDR3 DNA is TGCAGTGCGGCCTGGGACAGCAATTCACCCCTCCACTTT. This rearrangement joins TRBV20-1 to TRBJ1-6; 7 bases are a match to TRBD1. Germline-derived CDR1 and CDR2 are DFQATT and SNEGSKA (reference sequence). The CDR3 consists of 13 residues. V shed 6 bases and J 7 bases; nucleotides not matched to a gene: 6.

This clonotype was counted many times. The chain is built from TRBV5-6 and TRBJ2-7, with TRBD2 as a possible D gene (6 bases). This CDR3 spans 15 amino acids. Germline-derived CDR1 and CDR2 are SGHDT and YYEEEE. V lost 1 base to trimming and J lost 3 bases, with 14 bases between them. The CDR3 sequence: CASSLMGGPFYEQYF. The CDR3 DNA reads as TGTGCCAGCAGCTTGATGGGGGGACCCTTCTACGAGCAGTACTTC.

This clonotype was counted many times. This chain joins TRBV5-5 and TRBJ1-1; D gene unclear. Per the germline V gene, CDR1 is SGHKS and CDR2 is YYEKEE (reference sequence). V lost 0 bases to trimming and J lost 3 bases, with 12 bases between them. This CDR3 is 15 amino acids long. The CDR3 sequence is CASSLVAGLDTEAFF. CDR3 DNA sequence: TGTGCCAGCAGCTTGGTAGCGGGGTTGGACACTGAAGCTTTCTTT.

At least ten counts were recorded for this clonotype. The rearrangement joins TRBV5-6 to TRBJ1-2, with D unresolved. Looked up from germline, CDR1 is SGHDT and CDR2 is YYEEEE. V lost 4 bases and J lost 7, with 14 bases in between. The CDR3 is 13 amino acids. CDR3 in amino acids: CASSRGAVGGYTF. CDR3 DNA sequence: TGTGCCAGCAGCCGGGGAGCGGTAGGTGGCTACACCTTC.